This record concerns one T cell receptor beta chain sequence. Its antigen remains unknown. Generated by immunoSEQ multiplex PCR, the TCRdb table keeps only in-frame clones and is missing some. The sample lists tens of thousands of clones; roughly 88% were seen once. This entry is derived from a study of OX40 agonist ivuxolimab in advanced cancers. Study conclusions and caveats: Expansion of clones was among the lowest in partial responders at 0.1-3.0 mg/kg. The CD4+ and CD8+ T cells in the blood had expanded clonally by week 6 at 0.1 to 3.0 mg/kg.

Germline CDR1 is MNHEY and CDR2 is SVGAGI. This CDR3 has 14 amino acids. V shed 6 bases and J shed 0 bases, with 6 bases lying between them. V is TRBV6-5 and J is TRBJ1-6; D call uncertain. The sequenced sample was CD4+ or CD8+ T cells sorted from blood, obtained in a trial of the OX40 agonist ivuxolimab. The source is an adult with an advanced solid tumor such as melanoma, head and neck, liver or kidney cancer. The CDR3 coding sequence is TGTGCCAGCAGAGGAACCTCCTATAATTCACCCCTCCACTTT. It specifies CASRGTSYNSPLHF.